This T cell receptor beta chain was sequenced during a study of blood T cells in healthy people across ages. Study details: Template switching captured about one barcoded beta molecule per two T cells. Overall study findings and caveats: Diversity was higher, and naive CD4+ cells more numerous, in long-lived donors than in aged donors.

The CDR3 sequence is 16 residues long. CDR1 DFQATT and CDR2 SNEGSKA come from the germline V gene (reference sequence). The use of a sample-barcoded 5' primer and a J-beta primer mix characterized a second PCR of about 6 to 11 cycles. TCRdb fed the 5' RACE reads into MiXCR, producing one record per CDR3 protein. The sample yields 800,000 to 950,000 distinct CDR3 sequences, roughly 29% seen once. On this clonotype: The target antigen is unknown. This may be a read error: a much more frequent sequence differs by one nucleotide.

In addition, the sample was reused for a study of T cells of mothers and their children. As that report states: According to the study, all extracted RNA entered cDNA synthesis at about 1.4 ug per 15 ul. Mothers yielded over 10 million CDR3 reads, children 2.5 million to 3 million each.

The chain couples TRBV20-1 to TRBJ2-7; D unresolved. Sequenced: blood. The TCR was taken from a woman aged 40 to 49 in good health. This chain's CDR3 is CSAGDELEVTTGEQYF. The CDR3 bases are TGCAGTGCTGGAGATGAGTTAGAGGTCACCACGGGCGAGCAGTACTTC.